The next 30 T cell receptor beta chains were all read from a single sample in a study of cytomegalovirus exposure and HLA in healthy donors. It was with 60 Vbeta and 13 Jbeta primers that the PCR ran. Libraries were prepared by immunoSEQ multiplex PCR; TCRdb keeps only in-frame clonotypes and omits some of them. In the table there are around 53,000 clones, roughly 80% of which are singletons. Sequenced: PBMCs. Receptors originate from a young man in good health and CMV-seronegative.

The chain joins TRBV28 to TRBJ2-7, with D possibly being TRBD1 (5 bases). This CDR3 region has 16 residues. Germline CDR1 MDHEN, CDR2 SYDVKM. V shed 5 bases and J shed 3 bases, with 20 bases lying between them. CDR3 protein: CASSTILVGRGYEQYF. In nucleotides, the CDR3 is TGTGCCAGCAGTACTATCTTGGTAGGTAGGGGCTACGAGCAGTACTTC.

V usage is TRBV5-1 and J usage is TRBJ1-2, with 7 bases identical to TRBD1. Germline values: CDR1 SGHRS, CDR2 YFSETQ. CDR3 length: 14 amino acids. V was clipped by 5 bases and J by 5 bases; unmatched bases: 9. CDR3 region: CASRPRGEGYGYTF. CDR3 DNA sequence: TGCGCCAGCAGGCCCAGGGGGGAAGGGTATGGCTACACCTTC.

In DNA, the CDR3 is TGTGCCAGCAGCCCGCTCAGGGGGTCCTTTTCTTATGGCTACACCTTC. Translated: CASSPLRGSFSYGYTF. The rearrangement uses TRBV7-8 and TRBJ1-2, with 7 bases fitting TRBD1. CDR3 length: 16 amino acids. Germline-derived CDR1 and CDR2 are SGHVS and FQNEAQ. Trimming took 5 bases from V and 5 from J; bases not matched to a gene: 14. The full variable domain, in which reference TRBV7-8 and TRBJ1-2 provide the parts outside the CDR3, is GAGVSQSPRYKVAKRGQDVALRCDPISGHVSLFWYQQALGQGPEFLTYFQNEAQLDKSGLPSDRFFAERPEGSVSTLKIQRTQQEDSAVYLCASSPLRGSFSYGYTFGSGTRLTVV.

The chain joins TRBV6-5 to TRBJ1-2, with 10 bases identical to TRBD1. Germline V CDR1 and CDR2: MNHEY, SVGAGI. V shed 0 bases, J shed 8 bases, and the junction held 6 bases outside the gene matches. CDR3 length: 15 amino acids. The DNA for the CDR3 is TGTGCCAGCAGTTACTCGACAGGGGGCTGGGGGGGCTACACCTTC. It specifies CASSYSTGGWGGYTF.

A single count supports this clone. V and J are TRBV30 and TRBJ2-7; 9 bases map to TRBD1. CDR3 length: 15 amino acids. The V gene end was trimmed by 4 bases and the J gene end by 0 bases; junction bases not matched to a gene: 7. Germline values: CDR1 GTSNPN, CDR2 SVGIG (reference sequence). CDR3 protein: CAWNGQGLGSYEQYF. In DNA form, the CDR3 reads TGTGCCTGGAACGGACAGGGGCTCGGCTCCTACGAGCAGTACTTC.

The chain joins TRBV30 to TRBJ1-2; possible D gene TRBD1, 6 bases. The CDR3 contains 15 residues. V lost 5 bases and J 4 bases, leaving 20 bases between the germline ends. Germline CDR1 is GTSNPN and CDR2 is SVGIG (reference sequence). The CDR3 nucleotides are TGTGCCTGGGGCGGAATTACGGACAGAGCCTATGGCTACACCTTC. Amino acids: CAWGGITDRAYGYTF.

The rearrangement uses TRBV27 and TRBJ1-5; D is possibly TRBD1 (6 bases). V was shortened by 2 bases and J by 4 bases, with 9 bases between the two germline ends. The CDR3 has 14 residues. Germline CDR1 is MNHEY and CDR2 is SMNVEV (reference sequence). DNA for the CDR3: TGTGCCAGCAGTTTAGGGGGCCTAAATCAGCCCCAGCATTTT. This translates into CASSLGGLNQPQHF.

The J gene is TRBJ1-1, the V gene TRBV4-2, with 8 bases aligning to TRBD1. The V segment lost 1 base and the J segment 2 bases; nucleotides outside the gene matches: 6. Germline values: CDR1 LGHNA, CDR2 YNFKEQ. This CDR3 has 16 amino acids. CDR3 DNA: TGTGCCAGCAGCCAAGCTTCCGGGACAGGTAACACTGAAGCTTTCTTT. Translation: CASSQASGTGNTEAFF.

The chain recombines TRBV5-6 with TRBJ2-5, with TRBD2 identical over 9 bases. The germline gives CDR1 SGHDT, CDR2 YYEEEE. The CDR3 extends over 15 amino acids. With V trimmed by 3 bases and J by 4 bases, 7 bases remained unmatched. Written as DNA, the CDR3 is TGTGCCAGCAGCTCCCCCGGGACTAGCTTAGAGACCCAGTACTTC. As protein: CASSSPGTSLETQYF.

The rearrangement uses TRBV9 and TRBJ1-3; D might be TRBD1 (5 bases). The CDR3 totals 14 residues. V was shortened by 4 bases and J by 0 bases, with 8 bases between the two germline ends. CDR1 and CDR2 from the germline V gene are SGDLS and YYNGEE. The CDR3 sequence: CASSLDSSGNTIYF. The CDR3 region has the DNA TGTGCCAGCAGCCTAGACAGCTCTGGAAACACCATATATTTT.

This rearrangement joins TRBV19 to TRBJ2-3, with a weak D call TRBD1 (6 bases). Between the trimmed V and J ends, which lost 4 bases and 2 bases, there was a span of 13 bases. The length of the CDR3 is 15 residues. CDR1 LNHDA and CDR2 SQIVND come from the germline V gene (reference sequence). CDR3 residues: CASSTPGTSTDTQYF. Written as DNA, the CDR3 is TGTGCCAGTAGTACCCCTGGGACATCCACAGATACGCAGTATTTT.

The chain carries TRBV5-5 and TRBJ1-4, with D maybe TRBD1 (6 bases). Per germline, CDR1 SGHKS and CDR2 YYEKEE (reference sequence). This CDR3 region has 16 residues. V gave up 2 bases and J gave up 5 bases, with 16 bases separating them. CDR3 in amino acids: CASSFGGQGPNEKLFF. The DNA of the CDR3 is TGTGCCAGCAGCTTTGGCGGGCAGGGGCCCAATGAAAAACTGTTTTTT.

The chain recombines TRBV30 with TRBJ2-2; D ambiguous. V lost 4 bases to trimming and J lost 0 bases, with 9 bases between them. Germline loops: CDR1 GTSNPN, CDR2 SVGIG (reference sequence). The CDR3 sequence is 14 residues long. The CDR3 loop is CAWNGRTNTGELFF. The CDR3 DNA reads TGTGCCTGGAATGGCAGGACGAACACCGGGGAGCTGTTTTTT.

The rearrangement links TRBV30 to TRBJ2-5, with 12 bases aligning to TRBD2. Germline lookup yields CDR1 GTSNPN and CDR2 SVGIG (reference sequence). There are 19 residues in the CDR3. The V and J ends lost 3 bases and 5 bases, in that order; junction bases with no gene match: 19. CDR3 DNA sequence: TGTGCCTGGAGCCACCCGGGGCGGCTAGCGGGAGGGCGGGCGGAGACCCAGTACTTC. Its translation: CAWSHPGRLAGGRAETQYF. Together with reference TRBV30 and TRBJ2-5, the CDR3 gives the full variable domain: SQTIHQWPATLVQPVGSPLSLECTVEGTSNPNLYWYRQAAGRGLQLLFYSVGIGQISSEVPQNLSASRPQDRQFILSSKKLLLSDSGFYLCAWSHPGRLAGGRAETQYFGPGTRLLVL.

The chain's CDR3 is CASSPEVSLNYGYTF. DNA for the CDR3: TGCGCCAGCAGCCCCGAGGTTTCGCTGAACTATGGCTACACCTTC. J is TRBJ1-2 and V is TRBV4-1; D gene ambiguous. CDR1 and CDR2 (germline): MGHRA, YSYEKL. This CDR3 spans 15 amino acids. Trimming took off 4 bases at V and 2 bases at J, with 14 bases between the two ends.

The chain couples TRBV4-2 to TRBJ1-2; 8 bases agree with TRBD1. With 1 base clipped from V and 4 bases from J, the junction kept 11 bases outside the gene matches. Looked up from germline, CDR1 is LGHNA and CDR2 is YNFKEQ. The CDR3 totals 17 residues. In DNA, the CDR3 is TGTGCCAGCAGCCAAGCCGCCTTCAGGGGGCGCGTCTATGGCTACACCTTC. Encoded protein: CASSQAAFRGRVYGYTF.

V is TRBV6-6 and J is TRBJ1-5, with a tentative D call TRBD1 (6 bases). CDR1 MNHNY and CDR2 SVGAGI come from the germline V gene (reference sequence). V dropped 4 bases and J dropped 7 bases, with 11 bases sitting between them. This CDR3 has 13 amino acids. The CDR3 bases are TGTGCCAGCAGTTGGACAGAGGGACAGCCCCAGCATTTT. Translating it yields CASSWTEGQPQHF.

Here the CDR3 DNA reads TGTGCCAGCAGCACTCACAGCTTAGTTGGCTACACCTTC. Amino acids: CASSTHSLVGYTF. The V call is TRBV21-1, the J call TRBJ1-2; the table's D call TRBD1 went unverified against the DNA. TRBV21-1 is a recognized pseudogene. The CDR3 covers 13 residues.

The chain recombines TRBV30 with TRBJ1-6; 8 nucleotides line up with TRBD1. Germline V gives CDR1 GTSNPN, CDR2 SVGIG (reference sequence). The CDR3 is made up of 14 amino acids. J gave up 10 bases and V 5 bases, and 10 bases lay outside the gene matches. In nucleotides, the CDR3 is TGTGCCTGGGCTGCAGGGGGCGTAAGGTCACCCCTCCACTTT. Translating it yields CAWAAGGVRSPLHF.

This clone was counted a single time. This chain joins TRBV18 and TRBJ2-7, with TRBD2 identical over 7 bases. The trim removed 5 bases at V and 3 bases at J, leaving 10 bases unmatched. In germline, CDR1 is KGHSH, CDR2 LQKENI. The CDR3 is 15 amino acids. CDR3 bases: TGTGCCAGCTCAGCCGGCGGGGGAGGGCACTACGAGCAGTACTTC. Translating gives CASSAGGGGHYEQYF.

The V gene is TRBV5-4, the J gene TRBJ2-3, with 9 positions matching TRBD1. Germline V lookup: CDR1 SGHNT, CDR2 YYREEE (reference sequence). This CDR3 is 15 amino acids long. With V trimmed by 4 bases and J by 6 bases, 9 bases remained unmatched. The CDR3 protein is CASSKQQGAGDTQYF. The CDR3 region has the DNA TGTGCCAGCAGCAAACAACAGGGGGCTGGGGATACGCAGTATTTT.

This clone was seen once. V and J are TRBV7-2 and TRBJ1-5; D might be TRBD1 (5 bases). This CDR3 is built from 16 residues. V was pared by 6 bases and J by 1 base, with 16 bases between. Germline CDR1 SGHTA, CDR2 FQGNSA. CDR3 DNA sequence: TGTGCCAGCAGACTGCAGGGAGGATTAAGCAATCAGCCCCAGCATTTT. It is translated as CASRLQGGLSNQPQHF.

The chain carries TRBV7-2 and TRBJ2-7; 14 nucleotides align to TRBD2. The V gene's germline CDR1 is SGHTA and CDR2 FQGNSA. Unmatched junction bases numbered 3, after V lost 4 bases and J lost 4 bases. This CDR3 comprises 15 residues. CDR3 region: CASSWTSGGSYEQYF. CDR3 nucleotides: TGTGCCAGCAGCTGGACTAGCGGGGGGTCTTACGAGCAGTACTTC.

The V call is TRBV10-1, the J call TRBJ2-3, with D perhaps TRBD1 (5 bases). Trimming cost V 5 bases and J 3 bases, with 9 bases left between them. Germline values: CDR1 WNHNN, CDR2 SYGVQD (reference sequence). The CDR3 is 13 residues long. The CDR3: CASSWQGTDTQYF. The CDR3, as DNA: TGCGCCAGCAGTTGGCAGGGAACAGATACGCAGTATTTT.

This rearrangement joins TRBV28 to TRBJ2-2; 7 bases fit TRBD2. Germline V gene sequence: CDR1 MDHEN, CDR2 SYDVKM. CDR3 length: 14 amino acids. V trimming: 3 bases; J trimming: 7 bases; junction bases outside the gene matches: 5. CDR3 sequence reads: CASSFGGGDGELFF. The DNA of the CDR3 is TGTGCCAGCAGTTTTGGGGGAGGGGACGGGGAGCTGTTTTTT.

The CDR3, as DNA: TGTGCCAGCAGCCCGACAGGGTCTGGAAACACCATATATTTT. It specifies CASSPTGSGNTIYF. The rearrangement links TRBV6-6 to TRBJ1-3; TRBD1 aligns across 7 bases. This CDR3 is 14 amino acids long. Looked up from germline, CDR1 is MNHNY and CDR2 is SVGAGI (reference sequence). V was pared by 6 bases and J by 1 base, with 3 bases of the junction left unmatched.

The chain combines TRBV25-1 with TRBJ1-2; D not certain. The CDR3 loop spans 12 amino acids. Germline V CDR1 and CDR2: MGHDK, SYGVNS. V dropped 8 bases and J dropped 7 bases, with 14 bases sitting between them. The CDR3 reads CASQKSFGGYTF. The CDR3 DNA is TGTGCCAGCCAAAAGTCTTTCGGTGGCTACACCTTC.

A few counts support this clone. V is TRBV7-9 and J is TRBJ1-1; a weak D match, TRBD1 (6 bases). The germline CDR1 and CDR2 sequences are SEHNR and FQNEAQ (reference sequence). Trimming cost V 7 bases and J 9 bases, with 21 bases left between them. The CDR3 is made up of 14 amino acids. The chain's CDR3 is CASTYLAEQGQAFF. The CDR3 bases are TGTGCCAGCACCTACTTGGCGGAACAGGGTCAAGCTTTCTTT. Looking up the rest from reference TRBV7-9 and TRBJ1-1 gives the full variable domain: DTGVSQNPRHKITKRGQNVTFRCDPISEHNRLYWYRQTLGQGPEFLTYFQNEAQLEKSRLLSDRFSAERPKGSFSTLEIQRTEQGDSAMYLCASTYLAEQGQAFFGQGTRLTVV.

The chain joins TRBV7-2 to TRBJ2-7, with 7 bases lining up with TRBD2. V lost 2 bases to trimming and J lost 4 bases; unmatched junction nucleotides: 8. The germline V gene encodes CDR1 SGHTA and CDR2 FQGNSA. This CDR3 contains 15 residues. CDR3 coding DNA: TGTGCCAGCAGCTTAAAAAGCGGGAACGGTTACGAGCAGTACTTC. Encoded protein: CASSLKSGNGYEQYF.

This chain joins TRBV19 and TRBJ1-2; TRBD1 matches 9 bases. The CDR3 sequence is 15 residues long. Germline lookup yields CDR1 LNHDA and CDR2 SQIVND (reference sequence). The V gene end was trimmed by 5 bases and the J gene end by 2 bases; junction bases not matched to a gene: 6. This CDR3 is CASSSGTGNNYGYTF. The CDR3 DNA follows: TGTGCCAGTAGTTCCGGGACAGGGAACAACTATGGCTACACCTTC.